Listed below are T cell receptor beta chains from one sample, sequenced in a study of control samples from healthy donors and cancer patients. The data were produced by immunoSEQ multiplex PCR, yet TCRdb's version contains in-frame clones alone and is incomplete. The sample includes under 450,000 clones, around 90% of them seen just once. The sample taken for sequencing was PBMCs. Source of these receptors: a man between 35 and 55 years old with head and neck cancer. CDR3s include the opening cysteine and the closing phenylalanine or tryptophan.

J gene	V gene	CDR3 protein
TRBJ2-1	TRBV6-6	CASSYSSNNEQFF
TRBJ1-1	TRBV30	CAWMDGTEAFF
TRBJ2-7	TRBV28	CASSPRLQGHSYEQYF
TRBJ2-2	TRBV5-1	CASSEPAGELFF
TRBJ1-2	TRBV6-2/TRBV6-3	CASSYSWANYGYTF
TRBJ2-3	TRBV5-1	CASSELPSTDTQYF
TRBJ1-3	TRBV5-4	CASSLGTISGNTIYF
TRBJ2-3	TRBV7-3	CASSPGLATDTQYF
TRBJ2-2	TRBV27	CASSLVFTGELFF
TRBJ2-3	TRBV28	CASSFSSTSGTDTQYF
TRBJ1-5	TRBV18	CASSPPVGTGGLQPQHF
TRBJ1-3	TRBV6-5	CASSYRPNFSGNTIYF
TRBJ2-7	TRBV5-1	CASSSGTGGLYEQYF
TRBJ2-1	TRBV27	CASRDGGNHEQFF